The 5 T cell receptor beta chains presented below share a single source sample, sequenced in a study of T cell responses to AZD1222 COVID-19 vaccine (dated by TCRdb to the early 2020s). The time point label of this sample denotes: baseline before first vaccination. Receptor libraries were prepared by the immunoSEQ multiplex PCR assay. The table was pulled from immuneACCESS by TCRdb, which kept in-frame rearrangements only. Such tables lose some clones; where checked, under half of the loss comes from unresolved V genes, and the rest has no known cause. The table for this sample lists fewer than 200,000 clones; about nine tenths of them were counted only once. Of the sample, roughly 6% is held by the ten largest clones. The source was peripheral blood, collected on day 0 of AZD1222 vaccination. All receptors derive from an adult in good health.

The chain joins TRBV13 to TRBJ1-6; D is unclear. Germline V lookup: CDR1 PRHDT, CDR2 FYEKMQ (reference sequence). V lost 5 bases to trimming and J lost 10 bases, with 12 bases between them. The CDR3 has 13 amino acids. The CDR3 DNA follows: TGTGCCAGCAGCCTCCGACGTTTCTCACCCCTCCACTTT. Protein: CASSLRRFSPLHF.

This chain connects TRBV6-1 to TRBJ2-7, with TRBD1 matching 10 bases. Germline trimming cut 2 bases from V and 5 bases from J; bases unmatched to any gene: 6. Germline V gene sequence: CDR1 MNHNS, CDR2 SASEGT. The CDR3 contains 15 residues. CDR3 bases: TGTGCCAGCAGTGAAATGACAGGGGGCCAGGACGAGCAGTACTTC. Translated, it gives CASSEMTGGQDEQYF.

V gene TRBV7-2 combines with J gene TRBJ2-7; 7 positions match TRBD2. CDR3 length equals 15 residues. J was trimmed by 0 bases and V by 1 base; bases with no gene match: 3. Germline CDR1 SGHTA, CDR2 FQGNSA. CDR3 in DNA: TGTGCCAGCAGCTTAGTTTCGGGGGGCTCCTACGAGCAGTACTTC. Amino acids: CASSLVSGGSYEQYF.

V usage is TRBV10-2 and J usage is TRBJ2-5, with 8 bases lining up with TRBD2. Germline lookup yields CDR1 WSHSY and CDR2 SAAADI. The V segment lost 6 bases and the J segment 2 bases; nucleotides outside the gene matches: 20. The CDR3 spans 19 residues. DNA of the CDR3: TGCGCCAGCAGACAATGGGGTCTCAGCGGGGGCCCGAATCAAGAGACCCAGTACTTC. Encoded protein: CASRQWGLSGGPNQETQYF.

The chain carries TRBV3-1 (or the pseudogene TRBV3-2) and TRBJ1-1, with 7 bases fitting TRBD1. J gave up 1 base and V 1 base, and 0 bases lay outside the gene matches. Germline CDR1 is LGHDT and CDR2 is YNNKEL (reference sequence). The CDR3 length is 14 residues. The CDR3 sequence is CASSQGTGNTEAFF. The DNA for the CDR3 is TGTGCCAGCAGCCAAGGGACAGGGAACACTGAAGCTTTCTTT.